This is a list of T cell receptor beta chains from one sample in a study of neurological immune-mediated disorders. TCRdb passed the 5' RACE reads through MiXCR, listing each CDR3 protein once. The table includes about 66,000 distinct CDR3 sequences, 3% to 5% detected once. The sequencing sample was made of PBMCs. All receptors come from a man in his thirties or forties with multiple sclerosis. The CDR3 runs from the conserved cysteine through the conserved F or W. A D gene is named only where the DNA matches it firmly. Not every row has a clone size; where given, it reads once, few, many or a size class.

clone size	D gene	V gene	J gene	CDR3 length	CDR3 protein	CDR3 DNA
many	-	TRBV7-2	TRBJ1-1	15	CASSLFGGFDTEAFF	TGTGCCAGCAGCTTATTCGGGGGCTTCGACACTGAAGCTTTCTTT
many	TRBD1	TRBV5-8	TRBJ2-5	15	CASSSPGTAKETQYF	TGTGCCAGCAGCTCCCCAGGGACAGCTAAAGAGACCCAGTACTTC
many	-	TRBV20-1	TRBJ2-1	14	CSAPQGYGNNEQFF	TGCAGTGCTCCCCAAGGTTATGGGAACAATGAGCAGTTCTTC
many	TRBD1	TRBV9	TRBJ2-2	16	CASSRSSGGFTGELFF	TGTGCCAGCAGCAGATCTTCAGGGGGCTTTACCGGGGAGCTGTTTTTT
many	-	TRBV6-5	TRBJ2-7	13	CASSYNVGYEQYF	TGTGCCAGCAGTTACAATGTGGGCTACGAGCAGTACTTC
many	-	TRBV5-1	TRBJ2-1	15	CASSFGGLGNNEQFF	TGCGCCAGCAGCTTTGGCGGCTTGGGGAACAATGAGCAGTTCTTC
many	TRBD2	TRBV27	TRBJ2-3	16	CASRAHSGGGTDTQYF	TGTGCCAGCAGAGCTCATAGCGGGGGGGGCACAGATACGCAGTATTTT
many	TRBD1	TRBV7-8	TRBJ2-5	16	CAGKQLDRGEGETQYF	TGTGCCGGAAAGCAGTTGGACAGGGGGGAGGGGGAGACCCAGTACTTC
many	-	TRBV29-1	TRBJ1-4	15	CSVEDHGLEGEKLFF	TGCAGCGTTGAAGATCACGGTTTGGAGGGCGAAAAACTGTTTTTT
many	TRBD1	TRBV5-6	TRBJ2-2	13	CASSYRGTGELFF	TGTGCCAGCAGCTACAGGGGGACCGGGGAGCTGTTTTTT
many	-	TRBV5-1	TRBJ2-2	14	CASSTTMNTGELFF	TGCGCCAGCAGTACTACAATGAACACCGGGGAGCTGTTTTTT
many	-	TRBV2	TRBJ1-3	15	CASSATGTSGNTIYF	TGTGCCAGCAGTGCTACAGGGACCTCTGGAAACACCATATATTTT
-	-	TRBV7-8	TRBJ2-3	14	CASRTLPNTDTQYF	TGTGCCAGCAGGACCCTCCCTAACACAGATACGCAGTATTTT
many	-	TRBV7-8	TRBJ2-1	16	CASSLWFTSGRDEQFF	TGTGCCAGCAGCTTATGGTTCACTAGTGGACGCGATGAGCAGTTCTTC
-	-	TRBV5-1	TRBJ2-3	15	CARSLAMASTDTQYF	TGCGCCAGAAGCTTGGCCATGGCAAGCACAGATACGCAGTATTTT
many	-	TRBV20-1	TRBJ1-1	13	CSARVKGDTEAFF	TGCAGTGCTAGAGTAAAAGGGGACACTGAAGCTTTCTTT
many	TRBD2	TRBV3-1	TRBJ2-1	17	CASSQELAGGEPHEQFF	TGTGCCAGCAGCCAGGAACTAGCGGGGGGGGAACCCCATGAGCAGTTCTTC
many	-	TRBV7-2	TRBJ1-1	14	CASSLGGAGTEAFF	TGTGCCAGCAGCTTAGGAGGGGCCGGCACTGAAGCTTTCTTT
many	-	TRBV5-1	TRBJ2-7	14	CASSLFVSKHEQYF	TGCGCCAGCAGCTTGTTTGTTAGTAAGCACGAGCAGTACTTC
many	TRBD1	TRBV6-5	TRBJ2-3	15	CASSLQGASTDTQYF	TGTGCCAGCAGCTTACAGGGGGCCAGCACAGATACGCAGTATTTT
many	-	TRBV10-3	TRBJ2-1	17	CAISESSDSFSYNEQFF	TGTGCCATCAGTGAGTCGTCGGACAGTTTCTCCTACAATGAGCAGTTCTTC
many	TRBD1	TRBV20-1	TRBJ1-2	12	CSASPTGVGYTF	TGCAGTGCTAGCCCCACAGGGGTTGGCTACACCTTC
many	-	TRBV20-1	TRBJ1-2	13	CSAVHPGDYGYTF	TGCAGTGCCGTACACCCCGGGGACTATGGCTACACCTTC
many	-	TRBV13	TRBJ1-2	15	CASSRLGLWAYGYTF	TGTGCCAGCAGCCGTTTGGGGCTCTGGGCCTATGGCTACACCTTC
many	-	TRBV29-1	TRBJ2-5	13	CSVVSSRKETQYF	TGCAGCGTTGTATCCAGCAGAAAAGAGACCCAGTACTTC
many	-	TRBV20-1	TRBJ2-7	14	CSASMGGQTYEQYF	TGCAGTGCTAGCATGGGGGGGCAGACCTACGAGCAGTACTTC
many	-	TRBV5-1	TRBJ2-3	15	CASSLQGGPADTQYF	TGCGCCAGCAGCTTGCAGGGGGGGCCTGCAGATACGCAGTATTTT
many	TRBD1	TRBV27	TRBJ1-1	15	CASSMWTGGVTEAFF	TGTGCCAGCAGTATGTGGACAGGGGGCGTCACTGAAGCTTTCTTT
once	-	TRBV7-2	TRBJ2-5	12	CASSLGVETQYF	TGTGCCAGCAGCTTGGGGGTAGAGACCCAGTACTTC
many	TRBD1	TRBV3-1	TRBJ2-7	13	CASSRGQFNEQYF	TGTGCCAGCAGCCGGGGACAGTTCAACGAGCAGTACTTC
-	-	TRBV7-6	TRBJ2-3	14	CASSLVKGSNTQYF	TGTGCCAGCAGCTTAGTCAAGGGTTCAAATACGCAGTATTTT
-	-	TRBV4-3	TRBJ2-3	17	CASSQGARGASTDTQYF	TGCGCCAGCAGCCAAGGAGCTCGGGGGGCTAGCACAGATACGCAGTATTTT
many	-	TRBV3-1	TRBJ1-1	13	CASSQSSYTEAFF	TGTGCCAGCAGCCAATCGAGCTACACTGAAGCTTTCTTT
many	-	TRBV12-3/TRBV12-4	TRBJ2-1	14	CASSFGGPYNEQFF	TGTGCCAGCAGTTTCGGGGGGCCCTACAATGAGCAGTTCTTC
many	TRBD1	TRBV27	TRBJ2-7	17	CASSLDRGRFEAYEQYF	TGTGCCAGCAGTTTGGACAGGGGGCGATTTGAGGCCTACGAGCAGTACTTC
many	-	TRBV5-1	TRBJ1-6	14	CASSLGRGNSPLHF	TGCGCCAGCAGCTTGGGTAGGGGTAATTCACCCCTCCACTTT
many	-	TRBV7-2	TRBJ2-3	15	CASSLALPSTDTQYF	TGTGCCAGCAGCTTAGCACTCCCTAGCACAGATACGCAGTATTTT
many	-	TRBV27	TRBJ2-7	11	CASKGPYEQYF	TGTGCCAGCAAGGGGCCCTACGAGCAGTACTTC
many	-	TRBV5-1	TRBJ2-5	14	CASSSEIFQETQYF	TGCGCCAGCAGCTCAGAGATATTTCAAGAGACCCAGTACTTC
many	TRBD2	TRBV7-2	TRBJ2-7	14	CASSIAGVNGEQYF	TGTGCCAGCAGCATAGCGGGGGTCAATGGAGAGCAGTACTTC
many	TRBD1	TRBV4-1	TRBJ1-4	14	CASSQEGQGAKLFF	TGCGCCAGCAGCCAAGAGGGGCAGGGGGCGAAACTGTTTTTT
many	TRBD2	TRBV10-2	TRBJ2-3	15	CASSELGTTTDTQYF	TGCGCCAGCAGTGAGCTTGGGACTACCACAGATACGCAGTATTTT
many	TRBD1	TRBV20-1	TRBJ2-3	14	CSASTGGRPDTQYF	TGCAGTGCTAGTACAGGGGGAAGGCCAGATACGCAGTATTTT
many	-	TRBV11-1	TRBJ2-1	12	CASSLWEDEQFF	TGTGCCAGCAGCTTATGGGAGGATGAGCAGTTCTTC
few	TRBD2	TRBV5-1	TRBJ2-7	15	CASSPWGGSSYEQYF	TGCGCCAGCAGCCCGTGGGGCGGGAGCTCCTACGAGCAGTACTTC
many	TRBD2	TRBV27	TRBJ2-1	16	CASSGGLAGAYNEQFF	TGTGCCAGCAGTGGGGGACTAGCGGGGGCCTACAATGAGCAGTTCTTC
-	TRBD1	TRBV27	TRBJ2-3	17	CASSKTRDSSRGDTQYF	TGTGCCAGCAGCAAAACACGGGACAGCTCCCGGGGTGATACGCAGTATTTT